This TCR beta chain was captured by sequencing in a study of T cell repertoires in cytomegalovirus infection. TCRdb ran MiXCR on the reads and lists one entry per CDR3 protein. The data show about 360,000 distinct CDR3 sequences, with 15% to 20% seen just once and 7.5% to 9% held by the top ten. The V end lost 9 bases, the J end lost 2 bases, and 23 bases lay between the germline ends. This CDR3 has 17 residues. Germline lookup yields CDR1 LNHDA and CDR2 SQIVND (reference sequence). The source is a human donor in good health (CMV status not recorded). Some clones in this sample may be carry-over from other donors' samples. The sample was PBMCs. The chain joins TRBV19 to TRBJ1-5; no definite D call. Written as DNA, the CDR3 is TGTGCCAGCCAAGCGGGCCCCTCGGGTGTTGGCAATCAGCCCCAGCATTTT. Its translation: CASQAGPSGVGNQPQHF.